This TCR beta chain is from a study of blood T cell repertoires in COVID-19. About the study: T cells, B-cell-depleted T cells, or PBMCs supplied cDNA or gDNA.

Note on this clone: An end of the junction differs from the germline gene, which may be a read error.

Germline V gene lookup returns CDR1 MNHEY and CDR2 SMNVEV (reference sequence). This CDR3 is 13 amino acids long. Some clones are missing from TCRdb's copy, which holds only in-frame ones; the method was immunoSEQ multiplex PCR. The repertoire consists of about 440,000 clones, with approximately 89% occurring once and the leading ten covering roughly 12%. The origin of this receptor is a woman between 45 and 60 years old with COVID-19, enrolled during active disease. J is TRBJ1-3 and V is TRBV27; perhaps TRBD1 as D (5 bases). The sequenced sample consisted of peripheral blood. CDR3 coding DNA: TGCCACACATGGGGGGGCTCTGGAAACACCATATATTTT. This gives the protein CHTWGGSGNTIYF.